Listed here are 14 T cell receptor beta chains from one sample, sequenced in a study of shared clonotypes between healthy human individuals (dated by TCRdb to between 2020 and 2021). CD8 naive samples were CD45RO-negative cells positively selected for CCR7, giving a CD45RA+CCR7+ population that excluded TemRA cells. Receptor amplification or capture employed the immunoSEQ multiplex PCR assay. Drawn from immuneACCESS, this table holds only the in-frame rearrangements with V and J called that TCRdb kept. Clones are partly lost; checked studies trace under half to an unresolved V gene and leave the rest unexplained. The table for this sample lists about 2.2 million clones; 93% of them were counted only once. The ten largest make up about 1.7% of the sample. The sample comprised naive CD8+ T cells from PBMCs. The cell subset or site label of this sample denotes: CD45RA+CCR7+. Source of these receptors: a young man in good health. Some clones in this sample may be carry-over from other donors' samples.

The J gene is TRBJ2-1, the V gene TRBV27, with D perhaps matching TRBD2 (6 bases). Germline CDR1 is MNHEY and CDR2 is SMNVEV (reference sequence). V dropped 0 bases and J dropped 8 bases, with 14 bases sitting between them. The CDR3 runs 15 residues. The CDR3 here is CASSLSAGLRDEQFF. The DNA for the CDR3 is TGTGCCAGCAGTTTATCTGCGGGGCTTCGGGATGAGCAGTTCTTC.

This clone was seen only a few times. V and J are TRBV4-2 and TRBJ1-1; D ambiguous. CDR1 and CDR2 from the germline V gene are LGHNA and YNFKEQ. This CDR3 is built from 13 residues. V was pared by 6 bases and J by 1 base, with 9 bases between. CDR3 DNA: TGTGCCAGCAGGCCCAGGCAGAACACTGAAGCTTTCTTT. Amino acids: CASRPRQNTEAFF.

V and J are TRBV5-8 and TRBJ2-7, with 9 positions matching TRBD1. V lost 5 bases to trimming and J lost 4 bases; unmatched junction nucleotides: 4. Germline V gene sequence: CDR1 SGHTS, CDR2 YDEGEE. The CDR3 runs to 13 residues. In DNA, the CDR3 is TGTGCCAGCAGGATACAGGGGGCGTACGAGCAGTACTTC. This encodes CASRIQGAYEQYF.

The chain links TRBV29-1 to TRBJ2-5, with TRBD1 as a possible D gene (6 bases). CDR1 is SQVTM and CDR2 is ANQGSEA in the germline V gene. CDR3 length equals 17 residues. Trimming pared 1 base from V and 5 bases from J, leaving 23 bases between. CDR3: CSVEVLTGWSLVETQYF. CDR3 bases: TGCAGCGTTGAAGTCTTAACAGGGTGGTCCCTAGTGGAGACCCAGTACTTC.

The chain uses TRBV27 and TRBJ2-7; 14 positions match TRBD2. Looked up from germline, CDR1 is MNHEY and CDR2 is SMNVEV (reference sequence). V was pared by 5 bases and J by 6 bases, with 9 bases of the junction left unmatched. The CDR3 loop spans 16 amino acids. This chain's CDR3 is CASSDSGLAGEREQYF. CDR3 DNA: TGTGCCAGCAGTGATTCGGGACTAGCGGGAGAACGCGAGCAGTACTTC.

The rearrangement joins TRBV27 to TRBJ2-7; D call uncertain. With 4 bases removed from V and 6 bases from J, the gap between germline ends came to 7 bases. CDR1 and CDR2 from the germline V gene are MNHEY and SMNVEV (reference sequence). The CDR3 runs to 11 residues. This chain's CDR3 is CASSYGGEQYF. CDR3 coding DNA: TGTGCCAGCAGTTATGGTGGCGAGCAGTACTTC.

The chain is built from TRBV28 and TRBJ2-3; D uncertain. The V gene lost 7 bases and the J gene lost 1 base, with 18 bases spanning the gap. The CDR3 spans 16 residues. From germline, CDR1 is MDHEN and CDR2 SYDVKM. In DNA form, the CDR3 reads TGTGCCAGCACCATCGCAGGAAGGTTGGGCACAGATACGCAGTATTTT. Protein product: CASTIAGRLGTDTQYF.

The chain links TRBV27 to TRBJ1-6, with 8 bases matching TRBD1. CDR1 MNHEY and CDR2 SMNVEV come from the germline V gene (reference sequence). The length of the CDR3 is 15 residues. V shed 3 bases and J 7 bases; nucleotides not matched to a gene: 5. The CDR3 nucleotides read TGTGCCAGCAGTTTGCGGACAGGGACGAATTCACCCCTCCACTTT. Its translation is CASSLRTGTNSPLHF.

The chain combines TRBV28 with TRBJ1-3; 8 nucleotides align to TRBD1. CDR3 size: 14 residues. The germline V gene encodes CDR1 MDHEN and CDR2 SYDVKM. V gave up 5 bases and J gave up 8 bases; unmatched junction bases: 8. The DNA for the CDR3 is TGTGCCAGCAGTCCCTCGGACAGGGTTTACACCATATATTTT. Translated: CASSPSDRVYTIYF.

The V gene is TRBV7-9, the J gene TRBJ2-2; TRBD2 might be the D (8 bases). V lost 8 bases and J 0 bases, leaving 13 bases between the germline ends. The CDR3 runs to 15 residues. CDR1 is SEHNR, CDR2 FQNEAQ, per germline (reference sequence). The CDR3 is CASRGGQPNTGELFF. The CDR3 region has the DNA TGTGCCAGCCGGGGGGGACAGCCGAACACCGGGGAGCTGTTTTTT.

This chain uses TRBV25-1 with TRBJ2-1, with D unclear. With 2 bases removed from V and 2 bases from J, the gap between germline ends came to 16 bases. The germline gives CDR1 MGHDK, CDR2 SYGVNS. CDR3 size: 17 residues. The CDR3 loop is CASSETDMGSPYNEQFF. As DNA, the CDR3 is TGTGCCAGCAGTGAAACCGACATGGGCTCACCCTACAATGAGCAGTTCTTC.

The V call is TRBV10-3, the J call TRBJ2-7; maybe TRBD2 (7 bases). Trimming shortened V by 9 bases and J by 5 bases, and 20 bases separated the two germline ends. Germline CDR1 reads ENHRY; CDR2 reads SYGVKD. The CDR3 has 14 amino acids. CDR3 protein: CAMGVGGGYNEQYF. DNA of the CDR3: TGTGCCATGGGGGTAGGGGGAGGGTATAACGAGCAGTACTTC.

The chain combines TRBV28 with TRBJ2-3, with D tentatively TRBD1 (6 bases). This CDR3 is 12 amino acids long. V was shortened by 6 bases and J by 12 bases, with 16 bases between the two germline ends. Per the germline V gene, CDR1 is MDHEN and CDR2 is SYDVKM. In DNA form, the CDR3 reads TGTGCCAGCAGCCCTGACAGGCAAAAACAGTATTTT. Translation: CASSPDRQKQYF.

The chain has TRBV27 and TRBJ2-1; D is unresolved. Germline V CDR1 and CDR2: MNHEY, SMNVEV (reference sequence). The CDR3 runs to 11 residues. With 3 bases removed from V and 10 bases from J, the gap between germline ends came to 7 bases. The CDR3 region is CASSFMAEQFF. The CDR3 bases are TGTGCCAGCAGTTTCATGGCAGAGCAGTTCTTC.